The 5 T cell receptor beta chains presented below share a single source sample, sequenced in a study of blood T cell repertoires in COVID-19. Some clones are missing from TCRdb's copy, which holds only in-frame ones; the method was immunoSEQ multiplex PCR. The sample yields tens of thousands of clones, roughly four fifths seen once. The sequenced sample was peripheral blood. Source of these receptors: a man at least 80 years old with COVID-19, enrolled during active disease.

The J gene is TRBJ1-2, the V gene TRBV29-1; 8 nucleotides match TRBD1. The CDR3 loop spans 13 amino acids. Germline CDR1 is SQVTM and CDR2 is ANQGSEA. The junction had 4 bases not matched to a gene; V was cut back by 6 bases and J by 1 base. Here the CDR3 reads CSVRTGLNYGYTF. The CDR3 nucleotides read TGCAGCGTCCGGACAGGGCTTAACTATGGCTACACCTTC.

J is TRBJ1-4 and V is TRBV10-3, with TRBD1 matching over 10 bases. Germline V CDR1 and CDR2: ENHRY, SYGVKD. The CDR3 has 15 residues. After removal of 8 bases from V and 3 bases from J, the junction contained 6 bases not matched to a gene. CDR3 nucleotides: TGTGCCATCGGGGGACAGGGGAGGGCTAATGAAAAACTGTTTTTT. This gives the protein CAIGGQGRANEKLFF.

J is TRBJ1-5 and V is TRBV5-1; D possibly corresponds to TRBD1 (5 bases). The CDR3 spans 14 residues. With 0 bases removed from V and 7 bases from J, the gap between germline ends came to 11 bases. Germline V gene lookup returns CDR1 SGHRS and CDR2 YFSETQ. DNA for the CDR3: TGCGCCAGCAGCTTGGAAGGGGCGGAACAGCCCCAGCATTTT. It translates to CASSLEGAEQPQHF.

The CDR3 nucleotides are TGCGCCAGCAGCTTGGGGCTGGACAGGGTCGGTGAAGCTTTCTTT. It codes for CASSLGLDRVGEAFF. V usage is TRBV5-1 and J usage is TRBJ1-1; 8 bases are shared with TRBD1. Germline CDR1 and CDR2: SGHRS and YFSETQ. The CDR3 has 15 residues. V dropped 0 bases and J dropped 7; count of bases not matched to a gene: 8.

The V call is TRBV7-2, the J call TRBJ1-3, with D unresolved. The CDR3 is 16 amino acids. V lost 5 bases to trimming and J lost 0 bases, with 14 bases between them. CDR1 and CDR2 from the germline V gene are SGHTA and FQGNSA. The CDR3 protein is CASSPLAGNSGNTIYF. The CDR3 bases are TGTGCCAGCAGCCCCCTCGCAGGCAACTCTGGAAACACCATATATTTT.